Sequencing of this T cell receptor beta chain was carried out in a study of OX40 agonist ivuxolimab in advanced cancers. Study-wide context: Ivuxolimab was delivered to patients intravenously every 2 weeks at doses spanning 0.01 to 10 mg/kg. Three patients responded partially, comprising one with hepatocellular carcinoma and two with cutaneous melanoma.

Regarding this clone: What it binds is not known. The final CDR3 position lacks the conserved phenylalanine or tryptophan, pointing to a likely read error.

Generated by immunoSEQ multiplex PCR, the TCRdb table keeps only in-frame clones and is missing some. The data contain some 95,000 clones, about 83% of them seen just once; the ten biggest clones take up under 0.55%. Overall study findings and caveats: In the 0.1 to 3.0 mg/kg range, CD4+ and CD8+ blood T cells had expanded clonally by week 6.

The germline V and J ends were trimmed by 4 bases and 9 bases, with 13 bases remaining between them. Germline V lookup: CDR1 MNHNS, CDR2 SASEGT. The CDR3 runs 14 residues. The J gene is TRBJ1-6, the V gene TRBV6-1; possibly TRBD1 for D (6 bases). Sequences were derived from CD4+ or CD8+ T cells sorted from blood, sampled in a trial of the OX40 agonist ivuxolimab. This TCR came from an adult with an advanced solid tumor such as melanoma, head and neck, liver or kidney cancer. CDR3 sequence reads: CASSGGPGGSPLHL. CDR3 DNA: TGTGCCAGCAGTGGGGGGCCAGGTGGTTCACCCCTCCACCTT.